These T cell receptor beta chains were read from a single sample in a study of cytomegalovirus exposure and HLA in healthy donors. Assay used: immunoSEQ multiplex PCR; TCRdb lists only in-frame clones, some missing. Among approximately 170,000 clones listed, approximately 75% were seen once. Sequencing was done on a sample of PBMCs. These receptors were taken from a man aged 25-40 years in good health and CMV-seropositive. CDR3s include the opening cysteine and the closing phenylalanine or tryptophan. D genes are given only for firm matches. Size is stated for part of the rows, as once, few or many counts, or as a class when the clone is expanded.

length	D	V	J	size	CDR3	DNA
18	NA	TRBV15	TRBJ2-2	NA	CATSRVKGTPGRTGELFF	TGTGCCACCAGCAGAGTAAAGGGGACACCAGGAAGGACCGGGGAGCTGTTTTTT
14	NA	TRBV9	TRBJ2-5	NA	CASSEGGLQETQYF	TGTGCCAGCAGCGAGGGGGGACTACAAGAGACCCAGTACTTC
15	NA	TRBV5-6	TRBJ2-7	NA	CASSLLTATIYEQYF	TGTGCCAGCAGCTTGCTGACGGCGACTATCTACGAGCAGTACTTC
16	TRBD2	TRBV28	TRBJ2-3	NA	CASSPGLAGFTDTQYF	TGTGCCAGCAGTCCCGGACTAGCGGGGTTCACAGATACGCAGTATTTT
19	TRBD2	TRBV27	TRBJ2-7	NA	CASRPGTVAGLAGRYEQYF	TGTGCCAGCAGACCAGGGACAGTTGCGGGACTAGCGGGAAGGTACGAGCAGTACTTC
12	TRBD1	TRBV18	TRBJ1-4	NA	CASSPQGALLFF	TGTGCCAGCTCACCACAGGGGGCACTTCTGTTTTTT
15	TRBD2	TRBV7-9	TRBJ2-5	NA	CSSTPTSGGGETQYF	TGTTCCAGCACCCCGACTAGCGGGGGTGGAGAGACCCAGTACTTC
15	NA	TRBV27	TRBJ2-1	few	CASSFHGSSYNEQFF	TGTGCCAGCAGTTTCCACGGTAGCTCCTACAATGAGCAGTTCTTC
13	TRBD1	TRBV25-1	TRBJ2-5	NA	CASNEGALETQYF	TGTGCCAGCAATGAGGGGGCGCTGGAGACCCAGTACTTC
15	NA	TRBV5-1	TRBJ1-1	once	CASSLDGGGNTEAFF	TGCGCCAGCAGCTTGGACGGGGGGGGGAACACTGAAGCTTTCTTT
11	TRBD1	TRBV11-2	TRBJ1-1	NA	CASSFSGGAFF	TGTGCCAGCAGTTTCTCAGGGGGAGCTTTCTTT
17	TRBD2	TRBV27	TRBJ2-1	NA	CASSALAGGLSYNEQFF	TGTGCCAGCAGTGCACTAGCGGGGGGGCTATCCTACAATGAGCAGTTCTTC
13	NA	TRBV9	TRBJ2-3	NA	CASSVQGTDTQYF	TGTGCCAGCAGCGTACAGGGCACAGATACGCAGTATTTT
16	TRBD2	TRBV18	TRBJ2-1	NA	CASSPASGSAYNEQFF	TGTGCCAGCTCACCCGCTAGCGGGAGTGCGTACAATGAGCAGTTCTTC
16	NA	TRBV5-1	TRBJ1-1	NA	CASSLVPGEVHTEAFF	TGCGCCAGCAGCTTGGTGCCAGGGGAAGTACACACTGAAGCTTTCTTT
13	NA	TRBV2	TRBJ1-1	NA	CASKGRGYTEAFF	TGTGCCAGCAAGGGCAGGGGATACACTGAAGCTTTCTTT
12	NA	TRBV2	TRBJ2-7	NA	CASAAGSYEQYF	TGTGCCAGCGCGGCCGGCTCCTACGAGCAGTACTTC
15	NA	TRBV7-3	TRBJ1-1	NA	CASSHSPQETTEAFF	TGTGCCAGCAGCCACAGCCCACAGGAGACCACTGAAGCTTTCTTT
13	NA	TRBV28	TRBJ1-1	once	CASSWTVNTEAFF	TGTGCCAGCAGCTGGACAGTGAACACTGAAGCTTTCTTT
15	TRBD1	TRBV27	TRBJ1-6	NA	CASRGQGPDNSPLHF	TGTGCCAGCAGGGGACAGGGCCCAGATAATTCACCCCTCCACTTT
16	NA	TRBV6-5	TRBJ2-2	NA	CASSYRGRVNTGELFF	TGTGCCAGCAGTTACCGAGGTCGGGTGAACACCGGGGAGCTGTTTTTT
14	NA	TRBV19	TRBJ1-6	NA	CASSEGTNNSPLHF	TGTGCCAGTTCCGAGGGAACGAATAATTCACCCCTCCACTTT
14	NA	TRBV5-4	TRBJ2-2	NA	CASSLDSPIGELFF	TGTGCCAGCAGCTTGGACAGCCCAATCGGGGAGCTGTTTTTT
16	TRBD2	TRBV7-9	TRBJ2-5	NA	CSSSFGGGRAQETQYF	TGTTCCAGCAGCTTTGGTGGCGGGAGAGCCCAAGAGACCCAGTACTTC
15	TRBD1	TRBV19	TRBJ1-1	NA	CASSSRTGMNTEAFF	TGTGCCAGTAGTTCCCGGACAGGGATGAACACTGAAGCTTTCTTT
13	NA	TRBV13	TRBJ1-1	NA	CASSFSGGPEAFF	TGTGCCAGCAGCTTCTCTGGAGGGCCTGAAGCTTTCTTT
9	NA	TRBV20-1	TRBJ1-1	NA	CSASRGAFF	TGCAGTGCTAGCCGCGGCGCTTTCTTT
14	NA	TRBV30	TRBJ1-5	NA	CAWSPTGMSQPQHF	TGTGCCTGGAGTCCGACAGGTATGAGTCAGCCCCAGCATTTT
13	NA	TRBV5-4	TRBJ2-4	NA	CASSFSAGKIQYF	TGTGCCAGCAGCTTTTCGGCAGGGAAAATTCAGTACTTC
12	NA	TRBV7-3	TRBJ2-2	NA	CASSLPIGELFF	TGTGCCAGCAGCCTTCCTATCGGGGAGCTGTTTTTT
12	NA	TRBV11-2	TRBJ1-2	NA	CASSFGTSGYTF	TGTGCCAGCAGCTTTGGGACATCGGGCTACACCTTC
23	TRBD1	TRBV4-2	TRBJ2-5	NA	CASSQLPHLGDRGIPSPLETQYF	TGTGCCAGCAGCCAACTACCCCATTTGGGGGACAGGGGTATCCCTTCCCCTTTAGAGACCCAGTACTTC
13	NA	TRBV4-2	TRBJ1-1	few	CASSQVAGSEAFF	TGTGCCAGCAGCCAAGTCGCGGGGTCTGAAGCTTTCTTT
15	NA	TRBV5-5	TRBJ2-7	once	CASSLLAGGSYEQYF	TGTGCCAGCAGCTTGCTTGCAGGGGGGTCCTACGAGCAGTACTTC
13	NA	TRBV25-1	TRBJ1-4	NA	CAAYSATNEKLFF	TGTGCTGCCTATAGTGCAACTAATGAAAAACTGTTTTTT
13	TRBD1	TRBV13	TRBJ1-2	NA	CASSPDRGYGYTF	TGTGCCAGCAGCCCTGACAGGGGGTATGGCTACACCTTC
14	NA	TRBV19	TRBJ1-3	few	CASSAGDLRNTIYF	TGTGCCAGTTCGGCAGGGGACCTCAGAAACACCATATATTTT
16	TRBD2	TRBV28	TRBJ2-7	NA	CASSPGGGGGLSEQYF	TGTGCCAGCAGCCCCGGGGGCGGGGGGGGATTAAGCGAGCAGTACTTC
13	NA	TRBV6-5	TRBJ1-2	NA	CASSPQGNYGYTF	TGTGCCAGCAGTCCTCAGGGGAACTATGGCTACACCTTC
11	NA	TRBV11-2	TRBJ2-1	NA	CASSFNNEQFF	TGTGCCAGCAGCTTCAACAATGAGCAGTTCTTC
15	TRBD2	TRBV6-5	TRBJ2-1	many	CASSYGTSGDNEQFF	TGTGCCAGCAGTTACGGGACTAGCGGCGACAATGAGCAGTTCTTC
13	NA	TRBV11-2	TRBJ1-4	few	CASSLGRERKLFF	TGTGCCAGCAGCTTAGGCCGGGAACGAAAACTGTTTTTT
17	NA	TRBV7-6	TRBJ2-5	NA	CASSLGSNRNGQETQYF	TGTGCCAGCAGCTTAGGGTCCAACAGAAACGGACAAGAGACCCAGTACTTC
15	NA	TRBV9	TRBJ1-5	NA	CASSASGQPNQPQHF	TGTGCCAGCAGCGCCTCGGGACAACCCAATCAGCCCCAGCATTTT
15	NA	TRBV7-2	TRBJ2-2	few	CASSLYSGGPGELFF	TGTGCCAGCAGCTTATATAGCGGTGGGCCCGGGGAGCTGTTTTTT
17	TRBD2	TRBV4-1	TRBJ2-2	NA	CASSPSGGGGLSGELFF	TGCGCCAGCAGCCCTTCGGGCGGGGGGGGCCTTTCCGGGGAGCTGTTTTTT
15	NA	TRBV2	TRBJ2-1	once	CASSEAVPSYNEQFF	TGTGCCAGCAGTGAGGCGGTCCCGTCCTACAATGAGCAGTTCTTC